This TCR beta chain was sequenced for a study of T cell responses to AZD1222 COVID-19 vaccine (dated by TCRdb to about 2021). A note on the overall study: Because spike-specific TCR depth and breadth did not differ between the two schedules, AZD1222 recipients who got a second dose at roughly 4 weeks were pooled with those who got a second dose at roughly 12 weeks. Trial participants were enrolled into age subgroups of 18-55, 56-69 and 70-plus years, which contained about 150, 27 and 61 TCR-sequenced participants, respectively. TCR sequencing was performed for approximately 240 trial participants, of whom some 200 were given two doses of AZD1222 and approximately 25 were given two doses of MenACWY control vaccine. The full study reports these points: No day 14 peak-response samples were available, so repertoires were characterized only after the peak T cell response. Spike-specific TCR breadth and depth rose significantly after two AZD1222 doses compared with day 0 and with MenACWY recipients. Vaccine-associated CD4 TCRs spanned the whole spike protein, with dominant responses in regions 160-218 and 743-854. Reportedly, close to half of the unique spike-specific TCRs recognized epitopes lying outside the regions that are mutated in the B.1.351 and B.1.1.7 variants. In the small 56-69-year group, the increase in depth fell short of significance, most likely because of low power. Participants were mostly white British, with more females than males. The authors suggested clonal diversity may have been underestimated. Conclusions about previously exposed vaccinees are limited, since just six AZD1222 recipients were seropositive for SARS-CoV-2 at baseline.

Its CDR3 holds 13 amino acids, cysteine through phenylalanine. The CDR3 DNA has 39 bases and is translated from base 1. V gives up 1 base and J gives up 10 bases, and the segment between their germline ends measures 11 bases. The CDR3 regions of human TCRbeta chains were analyzed by immunosequencing. Regarding the original processing steps: TCRs in the repertoires were compared against a reference library of SARS-CoV-2-specific TCRs that had been generated with the MIRA antigen-specificity platform. Breadth was defined as the fraction of unique TCRs that were SARS-CoV-2-associated, and depth was defined as the fraction of total T cells that were SARS-CoV-2-associated. Each spike-specific TCR was assigned to its reactive spike region and to a CD4 or CD8 class using the MIRA data. Log10-transformed breadth and depth values were compared by one-way ANOVA with Sidak's multiple comparisons tests. Held by TCRdb, this immuneACCESS table contains in-frame sequences only and omits some clones. Under half of the omission traces to an unresolved V gene where checked; the cause of the rest is unknown. V and J calls and clone size are as listed in that table; D and trimming were resolved from the DNA. The table for this sample lists around 140,000 clones; about 93% of them were counted only once. The ten largest clonotypes hold about 8.6% of the sample.

The time point label of this sample denotes: baseline before first vaccination. Vaccinee samples came from UK trials COV001 and COV002, including a single-blind randomized controlled phase 2/3 trial of AZD1222 (ChAdOx1 nCoV-19) in healthy adults. For TCRbeta chain sequencing, PBMC samples were collected from trial participants at day 0 and at day 28 after the second dose. A remark on this clone: What this receptor recognizes is not known. No base quality information exists; no much larger clone differs at one position.

This specimen was peripheral blood, taken on day 0 of AZD1222 vaccination. Recombination joined TRBV12-3 or TRBV12-4 with TRBJ2-1; TRBD2 might be the D gene, on 5 matching bases. This TCR was sampled from an adult in good health. The nucleotide sequence reads as follows: TGTGCCAGCAGTTTAGGGGAGCCCATCGAGCAGTTCTTC. This is translated as CASSLGEPIEQFF.